The rows below give T cell receptor beta chains drawn from one sample of a study of blood T cell repertoires in COVID-19. Some clones are missing from TCRdb's copy, which holds only in-frame ones; the method was immunoSEQ multiplex PCR. The repertoire holds some 450,000 clones, with over 85% as singletons. The sequencing input was peripheral blood. All receptors come from a man between 18 and 35 years old with COVID-19, enrolled during active disease. CDR3s leave out the opening cysteine and the closing phenylalanine or tryptophan. Clone size is given for some rows only: seen once, a few or many times, or a class if the clone is expanded.

V gene,J gene,clone size,CDR3 protein
TRBV5-6,TRBJ2-5,few,ASSSWGLAGVRETQY
TRBV19,TRBJ2-4,.,ASSTHLSPRAKNIQY
TRBV19,TRBJ1-5,.,ASSIAPGHDSNQPQH
TRBV3-1/TRBV3-2,TRBJ2-1,.,ASSGRLAVNEQF
TRBV4-1,TRBJ1-2,once,ASSQDTGGGGYT
TRBV7-6,TRBJ2-1,.,ASSFAPYVASGGNEQF
TRBV29-1,TRBJ1-4,.,SVEDQGEKLF
TRBV19,TRBJ2-1,.,ASSNTGTGVDEQF
TRBV6-1,TRBJ2-1,once,ASSERDNEQF
TRBV6-2/TRBV6-3,TRBJ2-1,.,ASSYWSSGGRYNEQF
TRBV6-6,TRBJ1-6,.,ASSYQGVGSPLH
TRBV19,TRBJ2-5,once,ASSIIPITSGIETQY
TRBV19,TRBJ2-7,.,ASSTSGGSYEQY
TRBV7-9,TRBJ2-7,few,ASSSGLAVGVEQY
TRBV19,TRBJ1-1,.,ASSAITGRNTEAF
TRBV3-1/TRBV3-2,TRBJ2-1,.,ASSQVTSDRGQF
TRBV6-1,TRBJ1-1,.,ASSESYVNTEAF
TRBV5-5,TRBJ2-5,.,ASSLANQETQY
TRBV15,TRBJ2-3,.,ATSRAEVLDTDTQY
TRBV4-2,TRBJ2-1,.,ASSQESGRVSYNEQF
TRBV18,TRBJ2-3,.,ASSPLGHTDNTQY
TRBV5-1,TRBJ1-2,.,ASSFDREYGYT
TRBV3-1/TRBV3-2,TRBJ1-2,once,ASSHRQIGYT
TRBV4-1,TRBJ1-4,.,ASSQDTGNEKLF
TRBV7-9,TRBJ1-4,.,ASSADRLVF
TRBV30,TRBJ2-3,.,AWAGGSDTQY
TRBV7-8,TRBJ2-2,.,ASSLGLAGSQTGELF
TRBV13,TRBJ1-1,once,ASSSGQGEAF
TRBV18,TRBJ2-7,.,ASSPGQGYSYEQY
TRBV19,TRBJ2-1,.,ASSTSGQYNEQF
TRBV7-2,TRBJ1-4,.,ASSAQGLTNEKLF
TRBV6-1,TRBJ1-2,.,ASSDSTAGGYT
TRBV15,TRBJ2-5,.,ATSRAGGGLGETQY
TRBV2,TRBJ1-5,.,ASSESGQRNQPQH
TRBV18,TRBJ2-2,few,ASSPLTGGQAGELF
TRBV6-5,TRBJ2-1,.,ASKQPYNEQF
TRBV11-2,TRBJ1-1,.,ASSLERGLTGSGGNTEAF
TRBV6-1,TRBJ2-2,.,ASSENRGNGELF
TRBV10-1,TRBJ2-6,.,ASSDYRGSGANVLT
TRBV11-2,TRBJ2-7,.,ASSLEAHSRGEQY
TRBV10-3,TRBJ2-5,.,AISEGEVRAAQY
TRBV14,TRBJ2-2,once,ASSQVRLAGVAGELF
TRBV14,TRBJ2-7,.,ASSRGGYEQY
TRBV29-1,TRBJ2-7,.,SVGVSSYEQY
TRBV5-1,TRBJ2-2,.,ASSFGGSGPGELF
TRBV6-6,TRBJ2-1,.,ASSYGTGADNEQF
TRBV6-5,TRBJ2-4,.,ASSPGGLEKNIQY